This T cell receptor beta chain was observed in a study of T cell changes during pregnancy in multiple sclerosis. The method was immunoSEQ multiplex PCR; TCRdb's version includes in-frame clones alone and lacks a portion of them. The sample carries 38,000 or so clones, 90% recorded once. This clone is termed medium-sized. The CDR3 covers 13 residues. Per germline, CDR1 SGHAT and CDR2 FQNNGV. V lost 4 bases to trimming and J lost 11 bases, with 17 bases between them. The TCR sequence derives from a female donor with multiple sclerosis, enrolled in a pregnancy study. This chain links TRBV11-2 with TRBJ1-1; tentative D call: TRBD1 (5 bases). Specimen: CD4+ T cells from peripheral blood mononuclear cells, collected in the third trimester of pregnancy. The CDR3 DNA reads as TGTGCCAGCAGCTCAATCGGCAGGGCGCAGGCTTTCTTT. It yields the protein CASSSIGRAQAFF.